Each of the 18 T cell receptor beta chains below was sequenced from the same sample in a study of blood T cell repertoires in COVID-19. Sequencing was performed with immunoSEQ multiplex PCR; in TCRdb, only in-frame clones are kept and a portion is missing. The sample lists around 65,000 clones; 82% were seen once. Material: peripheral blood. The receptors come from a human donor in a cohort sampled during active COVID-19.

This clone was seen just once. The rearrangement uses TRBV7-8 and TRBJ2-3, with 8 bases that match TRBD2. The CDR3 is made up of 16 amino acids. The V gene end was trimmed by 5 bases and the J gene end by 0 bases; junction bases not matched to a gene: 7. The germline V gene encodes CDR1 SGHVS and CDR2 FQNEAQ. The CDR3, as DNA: TGTGCCAGCAGCCGCCTACTAGCGGCGAGCACAGATACGCAGTATTTT. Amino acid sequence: CASSRLLAASTDTQYF.

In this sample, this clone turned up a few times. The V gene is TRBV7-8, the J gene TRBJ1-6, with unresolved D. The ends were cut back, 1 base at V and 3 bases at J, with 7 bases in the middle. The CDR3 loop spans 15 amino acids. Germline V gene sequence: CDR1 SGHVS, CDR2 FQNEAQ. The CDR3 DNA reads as TGTGCCAGCAGCTTAGTAGGAGACTATAATTCACCCCTCCACTTT. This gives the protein CASSLVGDYNSPLHF.

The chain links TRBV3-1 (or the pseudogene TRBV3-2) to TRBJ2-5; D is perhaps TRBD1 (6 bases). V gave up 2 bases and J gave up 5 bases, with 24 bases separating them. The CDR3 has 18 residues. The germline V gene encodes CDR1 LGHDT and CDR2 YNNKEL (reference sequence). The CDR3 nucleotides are TGTGCCAGCAGCCAAAGGACTGGGGGCGTGGGGAACCGGGAGACCCAGTACTTC. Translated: CASSQRTGGVGNRETQYF.

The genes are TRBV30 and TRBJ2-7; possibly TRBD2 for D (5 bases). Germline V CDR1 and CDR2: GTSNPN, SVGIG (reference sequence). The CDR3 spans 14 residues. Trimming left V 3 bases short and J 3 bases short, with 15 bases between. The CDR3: CAWRPGSEVYEQYF. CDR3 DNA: TGTGCCTGGAGACCGGGATCCGAGGTCTACGAGCAGTACTTC.

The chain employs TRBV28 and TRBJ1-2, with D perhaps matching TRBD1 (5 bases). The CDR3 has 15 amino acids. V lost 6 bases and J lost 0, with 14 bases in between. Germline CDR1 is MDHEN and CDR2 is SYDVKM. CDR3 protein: CASSRVTAANYGYTF. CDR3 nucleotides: TGTGCCAGCAGCAGGGTGACAGCCGCTAACTATGGCTACACCTTC.

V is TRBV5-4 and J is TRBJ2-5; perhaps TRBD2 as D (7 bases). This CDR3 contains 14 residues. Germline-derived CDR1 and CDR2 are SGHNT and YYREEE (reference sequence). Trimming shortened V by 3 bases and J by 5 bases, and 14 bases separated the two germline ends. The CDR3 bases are TGTGCCAGCAGCTGGGGGGGGGCCGGGGAGACCCAGTACTTC. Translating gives CASSWGGAGETQYF.

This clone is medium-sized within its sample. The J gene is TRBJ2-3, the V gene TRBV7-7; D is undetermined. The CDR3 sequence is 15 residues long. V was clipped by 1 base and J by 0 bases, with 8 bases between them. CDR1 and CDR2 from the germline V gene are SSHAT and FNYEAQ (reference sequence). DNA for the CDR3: TGTGCCAGCAGCTTAGGAGGAGCAAGCACAGATACGCAGTATTTT. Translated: CASSLGGASTDTQYF.

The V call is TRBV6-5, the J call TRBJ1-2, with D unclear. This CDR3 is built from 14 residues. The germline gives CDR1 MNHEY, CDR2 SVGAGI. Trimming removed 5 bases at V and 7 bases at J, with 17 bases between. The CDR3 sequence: CASSPRTLGTGYTF. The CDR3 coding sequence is TGTGCCAGCAGTCCCCGGACTCTAGGCACTGGCTACACCTTC.

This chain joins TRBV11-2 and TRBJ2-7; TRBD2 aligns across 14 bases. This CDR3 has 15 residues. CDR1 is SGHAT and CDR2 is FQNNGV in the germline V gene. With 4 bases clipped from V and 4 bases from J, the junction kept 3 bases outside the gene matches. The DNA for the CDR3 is TGTGCCAGCAGCTCGGGACTAGCGGGGGCTTACGAGCAGTACTTC. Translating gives CASSSGLAGAYEQYF.

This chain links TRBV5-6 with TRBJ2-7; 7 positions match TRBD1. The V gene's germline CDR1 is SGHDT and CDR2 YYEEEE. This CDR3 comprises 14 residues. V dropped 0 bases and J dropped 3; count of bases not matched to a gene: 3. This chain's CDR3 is CASSLDPGGYEQYF. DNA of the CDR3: TGTGCCAGCAGCTTGGATCCAGGGGGCTACGAGCAGTACTTC.

The CDR3 bases are TGTGCCAGCAGTCTTTTCGGACAGGGGGGCTCTGGAAACACCATATATTTT. This translates into CASSLFGQGGSGNTIYF. The rearrangement links TRBV6-7 to TRBJ1-3, with 10 bases lining up with TRBD1. TRBV6-7 falls under the ORF class, with uncertain function. After removal of 5 bases from V and 0 bases from J, the junction contained 7 bases not matched to a gene. The CDR3 runs 17 residues.

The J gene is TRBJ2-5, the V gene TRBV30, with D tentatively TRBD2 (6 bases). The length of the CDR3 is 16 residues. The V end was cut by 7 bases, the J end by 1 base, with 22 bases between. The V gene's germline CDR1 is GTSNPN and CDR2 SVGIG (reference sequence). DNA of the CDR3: TGTGCCTCAAGTGGCAGGGCTAGCGAGGGCCAAGAGACCCAGTACTTC. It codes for CASSGRASEGQETQYF.

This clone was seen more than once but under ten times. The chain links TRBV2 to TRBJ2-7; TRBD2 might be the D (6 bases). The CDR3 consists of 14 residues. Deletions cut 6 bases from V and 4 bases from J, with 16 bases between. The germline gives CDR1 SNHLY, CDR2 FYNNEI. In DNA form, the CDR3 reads TGTGCCAGCAGCCTACACCGACTAGAGTACGAGCAGTACGTC. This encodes CASSLHRLEYEQYV.

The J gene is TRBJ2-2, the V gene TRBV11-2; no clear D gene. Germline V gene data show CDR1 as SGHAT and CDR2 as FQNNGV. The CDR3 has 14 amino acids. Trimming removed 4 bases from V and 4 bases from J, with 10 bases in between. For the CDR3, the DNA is TGTGCCAGCAGCTGGGCTTGGGCCACCGGGGAGCTGTTTTTT. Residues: CASSWAWATGELFF.

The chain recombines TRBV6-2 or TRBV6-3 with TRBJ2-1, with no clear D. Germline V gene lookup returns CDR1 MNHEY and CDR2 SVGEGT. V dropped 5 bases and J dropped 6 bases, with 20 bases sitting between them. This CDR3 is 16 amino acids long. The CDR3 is CASSTSTEKWFNEQFF. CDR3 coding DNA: TGTGCCAGCAGTACCTCAACAGAGAAATGGTTCAATGAGCAGTTCTTC.

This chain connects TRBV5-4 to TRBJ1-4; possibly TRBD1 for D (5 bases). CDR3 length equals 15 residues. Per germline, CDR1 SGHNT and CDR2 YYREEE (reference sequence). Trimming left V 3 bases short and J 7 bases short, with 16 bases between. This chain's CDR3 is CASSSSDTGGEKLFF. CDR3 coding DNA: TGTGCCAGCAGCTCATCGGACACCGGTGGTGAAAAACTGTTTTTT. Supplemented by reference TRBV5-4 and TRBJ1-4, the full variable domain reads ETGVTQSPTHLIKTRGQQVTLRCSSQSGHNTVSWYQQALGQGPQFIFQYYREEENGRGNFPPRFSGLQFPNYSSELNVNALELDDSALYLCASSSSDTGGEKLFFGSGTQLSVL.

CDR3 bases: TGTGCCAGCAGCCTAGGAAGAGGGAACACTGAAGCTTTCTTT. This gives the protein CASSLGRGNTEAFF. This chain uses TRBV5-5 with TRBJ1-1; no reliable D call. Germline V CDR1 and CDR2: SGHKS, YYEKEE (reference sequence). The CDR3 is 14 residues long. Trimming left V 4 bases short and J 1 base short, with 11 bases between.

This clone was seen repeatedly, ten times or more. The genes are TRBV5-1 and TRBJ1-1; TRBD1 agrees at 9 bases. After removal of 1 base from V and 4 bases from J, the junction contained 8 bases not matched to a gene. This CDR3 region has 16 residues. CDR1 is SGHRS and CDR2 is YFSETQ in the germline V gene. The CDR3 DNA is TGCGCCAGCAGCTTGAACTTACAGGGGGCCAGCACTGAAGCTTTCTTT. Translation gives CASSLNLQGASTEAFF.